This T cell receptor beta chain was identified in a study of blood T cells in healthy people across ages. CDR1 and CDR2 (germline): SGHNT, YENEEA. The CDR3 consists of 16 residues. V was clipped by 3 bases and J by 7 bases; unmatched bases: 8. With a J-beta primer mix and a sample-barcoded 5' primer, a second PCR ran 7 to 11 cycles. TCRdb processed the 5' RACE reads anew with MiXCR; each CDR3 protein has one entry. Here the sample spans approximately 820,000 distinct CDR3 sequences, roughly 44% being singletons. The sample consisted of blood. The sequence derives from a man in his 60s in good health. The chain links TRBV11-3 to TRBJ2-1, with 11 bases fitting TRBD1. For the CDR3, the DNA is TGTGCCAGCAGCTTTGCCGGGACAGGGGGTTTTAATGAGCAGTTCTTC. This gives the protein CASSFAGTGGFNEQFF. The whole variable domain, remainder taken from reference TRBV11-3 and TRBJ2-1, is EAGVVQSPRYKIIEKKQPVAFWCNPISGHNTLYWYLQNLGQGPELLIRYENEEAVDDSQLPKDRFSAERLKGVDSTLKIQPAELGDSAVYLCASSFAGTGGFNEQFFGPGTRLTVL.